Here is one T cell receptor (beta chain) with its context. The data originate from a study of T-cell reconstitution after alpha-beta-depleted transplantation in children. Unique molecular identifiers tagged the TCRbeta library. Via MiXCR, TCRdb re-called the PCR reads, giving one row per CDR3 protein. The table shows 450,000 to 600,000 distinct CDR3 sequences, with about 18% occurring only once. The CDR3 is 14 residues long. V was clipped by 7 bases and J by 6 bases; unmatched bases: 7. Germline V lookup: CDR1 SQVTM, CDR2 ANQGSEA. The TCR sequence derives from a human donor who donated a stem cell graft to a child with acute lymphoblastic leukemia. Sample: PBMCs from the stem cell graft donor, taken from the stem cell graft. The rearrangement links TRBV29-1 to TRBJ2-1, with 12 bases matching TRBD1. In DNA form, the CDR3 reads TGCAGCGCCACCGGGACAGGGGGCATCAATGAGCAGTTCTTC. It codes for CSATGTGGINEQFF.